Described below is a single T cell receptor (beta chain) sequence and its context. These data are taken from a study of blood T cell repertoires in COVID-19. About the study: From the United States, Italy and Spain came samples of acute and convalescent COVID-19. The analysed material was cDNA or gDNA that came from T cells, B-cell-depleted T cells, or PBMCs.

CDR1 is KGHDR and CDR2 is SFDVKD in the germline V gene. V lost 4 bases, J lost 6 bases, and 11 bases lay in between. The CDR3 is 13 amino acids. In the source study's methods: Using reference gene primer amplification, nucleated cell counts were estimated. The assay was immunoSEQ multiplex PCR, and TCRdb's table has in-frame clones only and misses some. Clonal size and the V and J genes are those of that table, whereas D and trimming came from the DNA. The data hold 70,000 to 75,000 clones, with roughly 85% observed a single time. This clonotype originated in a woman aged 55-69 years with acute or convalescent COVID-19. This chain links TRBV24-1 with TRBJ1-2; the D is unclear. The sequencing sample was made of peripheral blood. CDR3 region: CATSESERDGYTF. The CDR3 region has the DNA TGTGCCACCAGTGAATCGGAGCGGGATGGCTACACCTTC.